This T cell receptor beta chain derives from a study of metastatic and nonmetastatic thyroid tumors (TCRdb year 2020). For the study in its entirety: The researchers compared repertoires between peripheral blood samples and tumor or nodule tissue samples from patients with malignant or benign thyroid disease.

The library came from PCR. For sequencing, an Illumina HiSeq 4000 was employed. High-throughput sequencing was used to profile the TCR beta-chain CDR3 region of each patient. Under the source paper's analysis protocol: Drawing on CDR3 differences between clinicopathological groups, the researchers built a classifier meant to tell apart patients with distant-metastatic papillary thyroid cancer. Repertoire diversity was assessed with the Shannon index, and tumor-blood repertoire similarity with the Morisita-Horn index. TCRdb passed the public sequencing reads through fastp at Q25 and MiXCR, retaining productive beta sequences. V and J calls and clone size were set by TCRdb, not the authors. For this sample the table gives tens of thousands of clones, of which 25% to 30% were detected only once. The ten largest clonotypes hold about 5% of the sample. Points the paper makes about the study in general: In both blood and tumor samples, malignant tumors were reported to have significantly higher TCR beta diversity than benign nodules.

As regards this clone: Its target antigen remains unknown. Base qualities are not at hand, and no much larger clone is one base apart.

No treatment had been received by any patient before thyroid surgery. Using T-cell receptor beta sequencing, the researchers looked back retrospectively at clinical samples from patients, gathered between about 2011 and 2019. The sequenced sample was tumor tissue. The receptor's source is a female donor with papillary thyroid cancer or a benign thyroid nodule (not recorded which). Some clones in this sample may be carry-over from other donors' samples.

The nucleotide sequence is given as TGCGCCAGCAGTCGAGCGTCGGACTATGGCTACACCTTC. This yields the protein CASSRASDYGYTF. This receptor chain uses TRBV5-1 and TRBJ1-2, with the D gene too uncertain to name. V lost 5 bases and J lost 3 bases; the stretch between them is 11 bases long. Inclusive of the bounding cysteine and phenylalanine, the CDR3 is 13 residues long. Just CDR3 DNA is preserved here, 39 bases in frame from base 1. In the germline V gene, CDR1 corresponds to SGHRS and CDR2 to YFSETQ.